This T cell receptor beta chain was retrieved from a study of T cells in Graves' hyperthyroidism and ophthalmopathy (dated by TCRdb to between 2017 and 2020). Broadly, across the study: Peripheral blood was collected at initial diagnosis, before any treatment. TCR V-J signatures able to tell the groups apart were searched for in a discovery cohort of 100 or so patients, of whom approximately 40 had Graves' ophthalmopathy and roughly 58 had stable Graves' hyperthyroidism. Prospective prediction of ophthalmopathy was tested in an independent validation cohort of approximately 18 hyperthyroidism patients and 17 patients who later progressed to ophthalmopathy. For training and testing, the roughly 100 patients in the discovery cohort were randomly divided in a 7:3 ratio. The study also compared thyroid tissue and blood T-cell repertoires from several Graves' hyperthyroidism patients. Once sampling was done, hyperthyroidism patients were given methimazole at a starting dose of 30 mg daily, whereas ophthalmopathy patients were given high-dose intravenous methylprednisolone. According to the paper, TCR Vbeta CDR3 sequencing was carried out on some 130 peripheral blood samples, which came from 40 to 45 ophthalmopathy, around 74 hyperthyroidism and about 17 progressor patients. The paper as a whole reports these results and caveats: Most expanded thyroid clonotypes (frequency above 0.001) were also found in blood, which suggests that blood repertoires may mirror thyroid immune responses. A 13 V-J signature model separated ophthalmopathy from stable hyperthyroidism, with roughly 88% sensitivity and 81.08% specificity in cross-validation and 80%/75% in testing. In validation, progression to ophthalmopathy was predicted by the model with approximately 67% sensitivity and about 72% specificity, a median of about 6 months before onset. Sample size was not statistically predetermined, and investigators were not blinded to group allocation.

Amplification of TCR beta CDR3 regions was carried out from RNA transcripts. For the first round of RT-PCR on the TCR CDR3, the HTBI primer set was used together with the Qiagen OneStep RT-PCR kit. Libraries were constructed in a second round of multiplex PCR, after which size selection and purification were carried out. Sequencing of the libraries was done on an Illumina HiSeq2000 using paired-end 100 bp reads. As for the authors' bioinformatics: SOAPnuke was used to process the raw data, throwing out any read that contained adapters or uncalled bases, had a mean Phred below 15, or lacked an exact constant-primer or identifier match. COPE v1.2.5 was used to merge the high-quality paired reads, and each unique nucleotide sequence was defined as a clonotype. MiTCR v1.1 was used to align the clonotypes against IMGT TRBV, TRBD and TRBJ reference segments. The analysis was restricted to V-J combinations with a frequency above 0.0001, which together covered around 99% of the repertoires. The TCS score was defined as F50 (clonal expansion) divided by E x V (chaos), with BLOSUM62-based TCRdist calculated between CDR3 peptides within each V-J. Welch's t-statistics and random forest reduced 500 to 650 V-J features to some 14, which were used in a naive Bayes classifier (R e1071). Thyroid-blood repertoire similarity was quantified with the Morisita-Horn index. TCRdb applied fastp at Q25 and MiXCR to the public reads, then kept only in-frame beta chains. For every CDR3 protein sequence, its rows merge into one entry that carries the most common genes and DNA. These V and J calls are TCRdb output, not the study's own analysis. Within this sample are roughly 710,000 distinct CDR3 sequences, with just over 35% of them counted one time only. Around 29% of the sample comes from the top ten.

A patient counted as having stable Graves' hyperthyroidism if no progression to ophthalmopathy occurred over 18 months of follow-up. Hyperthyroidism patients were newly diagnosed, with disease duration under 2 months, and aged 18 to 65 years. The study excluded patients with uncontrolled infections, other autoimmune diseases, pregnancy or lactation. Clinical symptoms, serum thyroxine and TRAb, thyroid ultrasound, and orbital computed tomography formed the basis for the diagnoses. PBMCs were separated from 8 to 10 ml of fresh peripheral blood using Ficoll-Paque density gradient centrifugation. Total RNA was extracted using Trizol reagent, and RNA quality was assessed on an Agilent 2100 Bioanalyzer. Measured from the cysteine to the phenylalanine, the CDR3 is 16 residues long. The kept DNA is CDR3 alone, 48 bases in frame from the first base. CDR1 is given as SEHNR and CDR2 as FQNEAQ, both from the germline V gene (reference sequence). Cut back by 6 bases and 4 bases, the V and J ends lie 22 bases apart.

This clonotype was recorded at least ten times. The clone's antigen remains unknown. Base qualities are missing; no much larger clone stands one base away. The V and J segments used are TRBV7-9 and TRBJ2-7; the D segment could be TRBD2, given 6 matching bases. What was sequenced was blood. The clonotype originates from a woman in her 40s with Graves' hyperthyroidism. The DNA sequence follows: TGTGCCAGCAGACGCTTAAGGGAGGAAGGAAGTTACGAGCAGTACTTC. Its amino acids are CASRRLREEGSYEQYF. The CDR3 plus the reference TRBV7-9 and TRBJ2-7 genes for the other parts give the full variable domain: DTGVSQNPRHKITKRGQNVTFRCDPISEHNRLYWYRQTLGQGPEFLTYFQNEAQLEKSRLLSDRFSAERPKGSFSTLEIQRTEQGDSAMYLCASRRLREEGSYEQYFGPGTRLTVT.